These T cell receptor beta chains were read from a single sample in a study of post-analysis software for immune sequencing data. TCRdb itself ran the PCR reads through MiXCR, one entry per CDR3 protein. This sample has around 440,000 distinct CDR3 sequences; roughly 45% occur once, and the top ten carry around 10%. The sample comprised blood. The source of these receptors is a girl aged 5-17 years with multiple sclerosis. CDR3s include the opening cysteine and the closing phenylalanine or tryptophan. Fields, in order: J gene, V gene, clone size, D gene, CDR3 protein, CDR3 DNA. D genes are given only for firm matches. Size tells how often a clone was seen (once, few, many) or the class of an expanded clone, and some rows leave it out.

j_gene: TRBJ1-1
v_gene: TRBV9
abundance: NA
d_gene: TRBD1
CDR3aa: CASSAGDRELNTEAFF
CDR3nt: TGTGCCAGCAGCGCAGGGGACAGGGAGTTGAACACTGAAGCTTTCTTT

j_gene: TRBJ1-2
v_gene: TRBV7-3
abundance: NA
d_gene: NA
CDR3aa: CASSLTPDTYGYTF
CDR3nt: TGTGCCAGCAGCTTAACGCCGGACACCTATGGCTACACCTTC

j_gene: TRBJ1-1
v_gene: TRBV7-6
abundance: few
d_gene: NA
CDR3aa: CASSPWGHRNTEAFF
CDR3nt: TGTGCCAGCAGCCCATGGGGACATAGGAACACTGAAGCTTTCTTT

j_gene: TRBJ2-1
v_gene: TRBV24-1
abundance: NA
d_gene: NA
CDR3aa: CATSDLGRGERNEQFF
CDR3nt: TGTGCCACCAGTGATTTGGGCAGGGGTGAGAGGAATGAGCAGTTCTTC

j_gene: TRBJ2-1
v_gene: TRBV20-1
abundance: once
d_gene: NA
CDR3aa: CSAAGVNQGQFF
CDR3nt: TGCAGTGCGGCAGGGGTGAATCAAGGGCAGTTCTTC

j_gene: TRBJ2-1
v_gene: TRBV4-1
abundance: NA
d_gene: TRBD2
CDR3aa: CASSHRAGVDYNEQFF
CDR3nt: TGCGCCAGCAGCCATCGGGCGGGAGTCGACTACAATGAGCAGTTCTTC

j_gene: TRBJ1-6
v_gene: TRBV7-9
abundance: NA
d_gene: NA
CDR3aa: CASSLLGPTLNSPLHF
CDR3nt: TGTGCCAGCAGCTTGTTAGGGCCAACGCTTAATTCACCCCTCCACTTT

j_gene: TRBJ2-5
v_gene: TRBV5-1
abundance: few
d_gene: TRBD2
CDR3aa: CASSLGGAGGKETQYF
CDR3nt: TGCGCCAGCAGCTTGGGAGGAGCGGGAGGAAAAGAGACCCAGTACTTC

j_gene: TRBJ2-3
v_gene: TRBV20-1
abundance: NA
d_gene: NA
CDR3aa: CSASPRRWADTQYF
CDR3nt: TGCAGTGCTAGTCCCCGTCGCTGGGCAGATACGCAGTATTTT

j_gene: TRBJ2-3
v_gene: TRBV7-9
abundance: NA
d_gene: NA
CDR3aa: CASSLGRLSRGGDADTQYF
CDR3nt: TGTGCCAGCAGCTTAGGAAGGTTGTCACGTGGCGGGGATGCAGATACGCAGTATTTT

j_gene: TRBJ2-3
v_gene: TRBV7-8
abundance: NA
d_gene: TRBD2
CDR3aa: CASSLASVAGNTDTQYF
CDR3nt: TGTGCCAGCAGCTTAGCTTCTGTAGCGGGGAACACAGATACGCAGTATTTT

j_gene: TRBJ2-7
v_gene: TRBV12-3/TRBV12-4
abundance: NA
d_gene: NA
CDR3aa: CASSRLSYEQYF
CDR3nt: TGTGCCAGCAGTCGCCTCTCCTACGAGCAGTACTTC

j_gene: TRBJ2-7
v_gene: TRBV20-1
abundance: few
d_gene: NA
CDR3aa: CSARGGFGVHEQYF
CDR3nt: TGCAGTGCTAGAGGGGGTTTTGGGGTTCACGAGCAGTACTTC

j_gene: TRBJ1-1
v_gene: TRBV4-1
abundance: NA
d_gene: NA
CDR3aa: CASSQDAGNTEAFF
CDR3nt: TGCGCCAGCAGCCAAGATGCAGGAAACACTGAAGCTTTCTTT

j_gene: TRBJ2-5
v_gene: TRBV29-1
abundance: NA
d_gene: NA
CDR3aa: CSVMEGGETQYF
CDR3nt: TGCAGCGTTATGGAGGGAGGCGAGACCCAGTACTTC

j_gene: TRBJ2-5
v_gene: TRBV7-2
abundance: NA
d_gene: TRBD1
CDR3aa: CASSLCTGTGCQETQYF
CDR3nt: TGTGCCAGCAGCTTATGCACCGGGACAGGGTGCCAAGAGACCCAGTACTTC

j_gene: TRBJ2-7
v_gene: TRBV7-9
abundance: few
d_gene: NA
CDR3aa: CASSPGRAAYEQYF
CDR3nt: TGTGCCAGCAGCCCCGGACGGGCAGCCTACGAGCAGTACTTC

j_gene: TRBJ2-1
v_gene: TRBV7-3
abundance: NA
d_gene: TRBD2
CDR3aa: CASSYLGGSGSLDEQFF
CDR3nt: TGTGCCAGCAGCTACCTCGGGGGTAGCGGGAGTCTCGATGAGCAGTTCTTC

j_gene: TRBJ2-4
v_gene: TRBV4-1
abundance: few
d_gene: NA
CDR3aa: CASSPQDSGIAKNIQYF
CDR3nt: TGCGCCAGCAGCCCCCAGGACAGTGGCATCGCCAAAAACATTCAGTACTTC

j_gene: TRBJ2-1
v_gene: TRBV5-1
abundance: few
d_gene: TRBD1
CDR3aa: CASSSSGTGYNEQFF
CDR3nt: TGCGCCAGCAGCTCCTCCGGGACAGGGTACAATGAGCAGTTCTTC

j_gene: TRBJ1-3
v_gene: TRBV6-5
abundance: NA
d_gene: TRBD1
CDR3aa: CASSFQGAGNTIYF
CDR3nt: TGTGCCAGCAGTTTTCAGGGGGCTGGAAACACCATATATTTT

j_gene: TRBJ2-3
v_gene: TRBV20-1
abundance: NA
d_gene: NA
CDR3aa: CSARDLTGADTQYF
CDR3nt: TGCAGTGCTAGAGATCTGACGGGAGCAGATACGCAGTATTTT

j_gene: TRBJ2-2
v_gene: TRBV10-3
abundance: NA
d_gene: NA
CDR3aa: CAISESSGAQGELFF
CDR3nt: TGTGCCATCAGTGAGTCGTCCGGGGCCCAAGGGGAGCTGTTTTTT

j_gene: TRBJ2-4
v_gene: TRBV7-2
abundance: NA
d_gene: TRBD2
CDR3aa: CASSSSAASGIRPAKNIQYF
CDR3nt: TGTGCCAGCAGCTCTAGCGCGGCTAGCGGGATCCGACCAGCCAAAAACATTCAGTACTTC